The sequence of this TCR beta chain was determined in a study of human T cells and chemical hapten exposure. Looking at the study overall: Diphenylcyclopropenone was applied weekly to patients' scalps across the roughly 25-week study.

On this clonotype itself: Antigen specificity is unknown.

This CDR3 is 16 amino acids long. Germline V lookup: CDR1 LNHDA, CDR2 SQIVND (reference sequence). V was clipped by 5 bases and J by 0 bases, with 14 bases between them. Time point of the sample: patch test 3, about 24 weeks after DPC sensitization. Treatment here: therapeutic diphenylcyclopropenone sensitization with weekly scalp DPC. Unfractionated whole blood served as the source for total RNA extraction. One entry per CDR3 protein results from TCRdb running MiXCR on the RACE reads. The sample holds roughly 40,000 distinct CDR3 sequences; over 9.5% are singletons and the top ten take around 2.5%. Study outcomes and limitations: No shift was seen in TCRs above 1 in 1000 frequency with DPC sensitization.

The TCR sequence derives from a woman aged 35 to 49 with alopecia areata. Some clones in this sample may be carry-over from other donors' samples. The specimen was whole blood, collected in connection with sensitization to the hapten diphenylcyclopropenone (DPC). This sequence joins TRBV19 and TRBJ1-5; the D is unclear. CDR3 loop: CASSDGRVRSNQPQHF. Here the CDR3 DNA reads TGTGCCAGTAGTGATGGGAGGGTACGTAGCAATCAGCCCCAGCATTTT.